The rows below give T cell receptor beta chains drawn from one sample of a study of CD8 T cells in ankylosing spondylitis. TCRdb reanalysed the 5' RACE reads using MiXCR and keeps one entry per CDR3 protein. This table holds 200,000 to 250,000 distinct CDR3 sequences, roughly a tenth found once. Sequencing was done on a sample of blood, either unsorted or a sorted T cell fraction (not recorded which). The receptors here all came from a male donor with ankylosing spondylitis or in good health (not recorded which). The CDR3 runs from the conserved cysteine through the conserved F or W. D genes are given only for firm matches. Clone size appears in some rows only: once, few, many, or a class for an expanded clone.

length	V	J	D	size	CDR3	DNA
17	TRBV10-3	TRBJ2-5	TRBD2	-	CAISEPGLAGASETQYF	TGTGCCATCAGTGAGCCTGGACTAGCGGGGGCTTCAGAGACCCAGTACTTC
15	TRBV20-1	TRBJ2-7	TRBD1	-	CSATSPGQGDSEQYF	TGCAGTGCTACGTCTCCGGGACAGGGGGACAGCGAGCAGTACTTC
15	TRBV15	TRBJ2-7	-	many	CATSRDKGDSYEQYF	TGTGCCACCAGCAGAGATAAAGGTGACTCCTACGAGCAGTACTTC
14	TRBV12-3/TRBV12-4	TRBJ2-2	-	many	CASSWGQNTGELFF	TGTGCCAGCAGTTGGGGACAGAACACCGGGGAGCTGTTTTTT
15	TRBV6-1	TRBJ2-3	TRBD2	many	CASRSLAGGPDTQYF	TGTGCCAGCAGATCACTAGCGGGGGGGCCAGATACGCAGTATTTT
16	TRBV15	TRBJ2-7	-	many	CATSRVARGRSYEQYF	TGTGCCACCAGCAGAGTGGCGAGGGGGAGATCCTACGAGCAGTACTTC
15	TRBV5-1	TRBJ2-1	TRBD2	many	CASSPSGTVYNEQFF	TGCGCCAGCAGCCCCAGCGGGACTGTCTACAATGAGCAGTTCTTC
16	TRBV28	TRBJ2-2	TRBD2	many	CASSLPLAGVTGELFF	TGTGCCAGCAGTTTGCCCCTAGCGGGAGTTACCGGGGAGCTGTTTTTT
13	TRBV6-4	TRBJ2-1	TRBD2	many	CASSGEAGGEQFF	TGTGCCAGCAGTGGTGAAGCGGGGGGTGAGCAGTTCTTC
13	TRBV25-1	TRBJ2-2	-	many	CASRLLNTGELFF	TGTGCCAGCCGGCTCCTCAACACCGGGGAGCTGTTTTTT
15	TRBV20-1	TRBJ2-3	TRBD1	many	CSARDRTGTTDTQYF	TGCAGTGCTAGAGATAGGACAGGGACTACAGATACGCAGTATTTT
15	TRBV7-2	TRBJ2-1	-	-	CASSLRRLGGNEQFF	TGTGCCAGCAGCTTGAGGCGTCTAGGGGGCAATGAGCAGTTCTTC
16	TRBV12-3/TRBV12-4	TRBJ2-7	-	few	CASSLATGKLPYEQYF	TGTGCCAGCAGTTTAGCAACGGGTAAACTCCCCTACGAGCAGTACTTC
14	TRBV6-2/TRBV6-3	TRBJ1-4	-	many	CASSYRRENEKLFF	TGTGCCAGCAGTTACCGACGGGAGAATGAAAAACTGTTTTTT
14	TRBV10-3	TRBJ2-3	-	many	CAITRRGNGDTQYF	TGTGCCATCACCCGGAGGGGGAATGGAGATACGCAGTATTTT
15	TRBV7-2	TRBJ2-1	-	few	CASSLGPYRDNEQFF	TGTGCCAGCAGCTTAGGTCCCTACCGGGACAATGAGCAGTTCTTC
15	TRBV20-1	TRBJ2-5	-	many	CSAKLPLTALKTQYF	TGCAGTGCTAAACTCCCGCTGACGGCATTGAAGACCCAGTACTTC
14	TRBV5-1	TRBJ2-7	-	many	CASSFARGAYEQYF	TGCGCCAGCAGCTTCGCCAGGGGGGCCTACGAGCAGTACTTC
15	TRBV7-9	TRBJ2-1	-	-	CASSLRWISYNEQFF	TGTGCCAGCAGCTTGAGATGGATTTCCTACAATGAGCAGTTCTTC
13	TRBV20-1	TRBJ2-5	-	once	CSATGQTKETQYF	TGCAGTGCTACCGGACAGACGAAAGAGACCCAGTACTTC
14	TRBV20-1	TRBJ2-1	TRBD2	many	CSVPLAGGRNEQFF	TGCAGTGTACCACTAGCGGGAGGGAGGAATGAGCAGTTCTTC
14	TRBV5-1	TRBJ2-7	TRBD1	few	CASSGGQATYEQYF	TGCGCCAGCAGCGGGGGACAGGCAACCTACGAGCAGTACTTC
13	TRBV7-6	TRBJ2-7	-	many	CASSYGTSYEQYF	TGTGCCAGCAGCTACGGGACCTCCTACGAGCAGTACTTC
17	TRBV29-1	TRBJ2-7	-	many	CSVEDRGVWGDTYEQYF	TGCAGCGTTGAAGATAGGGGGGTGTGGGGGGACACCTACGAGCAGTACTTC
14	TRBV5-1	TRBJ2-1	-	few	CASASGSTGNEQFF	TGCGCCAGCGCTTCAGGGAGTACGGGCAATGAGCAGTTCTTC
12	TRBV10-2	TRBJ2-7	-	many	CASGKWAYEQYF	TGCGCCAGCGGCAAGTGGGCCTACGAGCAGTACTTC
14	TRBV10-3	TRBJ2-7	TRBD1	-	CAMKDRGYSYEQYF	TGTGCCATGAAAGACAGGGGGTACTCCTACGAGCAGTACTTC
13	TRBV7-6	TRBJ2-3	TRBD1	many	CASSRGLADTQYF	TGTGCCAGCAGCAGGGGGCTGGCAGATACGCAGTATTTT
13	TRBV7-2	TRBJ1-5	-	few	CASSRVQNQPQHF	TGTGCCAGCAGCCGGGTCCAGAACCAGCCCCAGCATTTT
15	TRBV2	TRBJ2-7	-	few	CASRQDSLGTSEQYF	TGTGCCAGCAGACAGGACTCCTTGGGGACAAGCGAGCAGTACTTC
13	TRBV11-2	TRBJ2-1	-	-	CASSSLRGNEQFF	TGTGCCAGCAGCAGTCTTCGAGGGAATGAGCAGTTCTTC
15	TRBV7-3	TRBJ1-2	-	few	CASSLIFVQEYGYTF	TGTGCCAGCAGCTTAATCTTTGTCCAAGAATATGGCTACACCTTC
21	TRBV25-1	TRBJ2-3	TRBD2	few	CASSDVTGGGRFGFETDTQYF	TGTGCCAGCAGTGATGTTACGGGTGGCGGGAGGTTCGGATTTGAGACAGATACGCAGTATTTT